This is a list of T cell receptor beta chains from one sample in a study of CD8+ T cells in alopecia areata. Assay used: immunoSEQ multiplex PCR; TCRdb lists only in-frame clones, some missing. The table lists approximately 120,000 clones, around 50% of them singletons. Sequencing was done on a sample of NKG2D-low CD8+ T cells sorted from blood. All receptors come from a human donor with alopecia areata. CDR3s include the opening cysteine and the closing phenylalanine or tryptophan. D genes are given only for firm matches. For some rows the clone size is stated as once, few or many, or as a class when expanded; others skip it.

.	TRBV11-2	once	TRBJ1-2	CASSFGDTNYGYTF	TGTGCCAGCAGCTTCGGGGACACCAACTATGGCTACACCTTC
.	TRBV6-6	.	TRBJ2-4	CASSLQGFWHF	TGTGCCAGCAGTTTACAGGGATTCTGGCACTTC
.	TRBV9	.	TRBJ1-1	CASSVVSGNTEAFF	TGTGCCAGCAGCGTAGTGTCAGGGAACACTGAAGCTTTCTTT
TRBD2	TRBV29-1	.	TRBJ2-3	CSVYEEREQDTQYF	TGCAGCGTCTATGAAGAGCGGGAGCAAGATACGCAGTATTTT
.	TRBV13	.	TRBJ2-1	CASSPGDWSRNEQFF	TGTGCCAGCTCCCCCGGGGACTGGTCGAGGAATGAGCAGTTCTTC
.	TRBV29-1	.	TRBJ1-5	CSVGGVNQPQHF	TGCAGCGTTGGCGGGGTCAATCAGCCCCAGCATTTT
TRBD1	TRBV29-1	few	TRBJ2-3	CSAGTGATDTQYF	TGCAGCGCCGGGACAGGGGCCACAGATACGCAGTATTTT
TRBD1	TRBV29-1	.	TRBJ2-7	CSVIRDRSYEQYF	TGCAGCGTCATTCGGGACAGATCTTACGAGCAGTACTTC
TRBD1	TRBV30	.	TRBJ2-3	CAWSDWDRTADTQYF	TGTGCCTGGAGCGACTGGGACAGGACCGCAGATACGCAGTATTTT
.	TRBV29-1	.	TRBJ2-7	CSVEDSYEQYF	TGCAGCGTAGAAGACTCCTACGAGCAGTACTTC
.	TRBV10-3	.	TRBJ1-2	CAITTGLYGYTF	TGTGCCATCACGACAGGACTTTATGGCTACACCTTC
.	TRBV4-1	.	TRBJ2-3	CASRDITDTQYF	TGCGCCAGCAGGGATATCACAGATACGCAGTATTTT
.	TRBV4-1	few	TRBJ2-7	CASSPETVGYEQYF	TGCGCCAGCAGCCCAGAGACGGTGGGCTACGAGCAGTACTTC
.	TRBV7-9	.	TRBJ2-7	CASSSPKGGNYEQYF	TGTGCCAGCAGCTCCCCGAAAGGGGGGAACTACGAGCAGTACTTC
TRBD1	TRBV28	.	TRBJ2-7	CASSLVSGTANSYEQYF	TGTGCCAGCAGTTTAGTATCCGGGACAGCAAACTCCTACGAGCAGTACTTC
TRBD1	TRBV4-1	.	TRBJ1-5	CASSQETGGNQPQHF	TGCGCCAGCAGCCAAGAGACAGGGGGCAATCAGCCCCAGCATTTT
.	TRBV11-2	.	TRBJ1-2	CASSDFPVIDGYTF	TGTGCCAGCAGCGACTTCCCCGTGATAGATGGCTACACCTTC
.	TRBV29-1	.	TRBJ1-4	CSAIEGTVYEKLFF	TGCAGCGCCATAGAGGGGACGGTGTATGAAAAACTGTTTTTT
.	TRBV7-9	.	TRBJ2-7	CASSEGNYEQYF	TGTGCCAGCAGCGAAGGGAACTACGAGCAGTACTTC
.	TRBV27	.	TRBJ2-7	CASGSNPVGQNEQYF	TGTGCCAGCGGCTCTAATCCCGTCGGGCAGAACGAGCAGTACTTC
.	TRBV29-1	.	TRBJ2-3	CSVEGIGSADTQYF	TGCAGCGTGGAAGGTATAGGTTCCGCAGATACGCAGTATTTT
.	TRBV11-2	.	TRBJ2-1	CASSSTNYNEQFF	TGTGCCAGCAGCTCAACGAATTACAATGAGCAGTTCTTC
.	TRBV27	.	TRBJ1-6	CASSPAPPGYNSPLHF	TGTGCCAGCAGTCCCGCTCCACCGGGCTACAATTCACCCCTCCACTTT
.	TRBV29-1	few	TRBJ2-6	CSVEDTRSGANVLTF	TGCAGCGTTGAAGATACCCGCTCTGGGGCCAACGTCCTGACTTTC
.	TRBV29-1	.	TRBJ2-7	CSVERRGALSYEQYF	TGCAGCGTGGAGCGCAGGGGGGCTTTGTCCTACGAGCAGTACTTC
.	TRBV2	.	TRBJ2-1	CASRAAVFLNEQFF	TGTGCCAGCAGGGCCGCTGTTTTCCTCAATGAGCAGTTCTTC
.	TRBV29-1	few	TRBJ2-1	CSVEGSYNEQFF	TGCAGCGTTGAAGGTTCCTACAATGAGCAGTTCTTC
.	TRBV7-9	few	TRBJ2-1	CASSLLSNEQFF	TGTGCCAGCAGCTTACTGAGCAATGAGCAGTTCTTC
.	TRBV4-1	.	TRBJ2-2	CASSQGGNPRTGELFF	TGCGCCAGCAGCCAGGGGGGCAACCCAAGGACCGGGGAGCTGTTTTTT
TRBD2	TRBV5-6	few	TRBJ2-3	CASSFRAGEIDTQYF	TGTGCCAGCAGCTTCAGAGCGGGGGAGATAGATACGCAGTATTTT
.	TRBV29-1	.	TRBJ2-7	CSVEDSSATYEQYF	TGCAGCGTTGAAGATTCCTCAGCTACCTACGAGCAGTACTTC
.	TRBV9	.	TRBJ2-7	CASSADYEQYF	TGTGCCAGCAGCGCCGACTACGAGCAGTACTTC
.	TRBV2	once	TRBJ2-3	CASWEGESTDTQYF	TGTGCCAGTTGGGAAGGGGAAAGCACAGATACGCAGTATTTT
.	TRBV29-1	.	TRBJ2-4	CSVEFVEFKNIQYF	TGCAGCGTTGAATTTGTGGAGTTCAAAAACATTCAGTACTTC
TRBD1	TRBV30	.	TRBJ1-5	CAWTGGYNQPQHF	TGTGCCTGGACAGGGGGATATAATCAGCCCCAGCATTTT
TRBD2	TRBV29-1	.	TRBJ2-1	CSVQGASGRMNNEQFF	TGCAGCGTTCAAGGGGCTAGCGGGAGGATGAACAATGAGCAGTTCTTC
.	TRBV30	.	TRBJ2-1	CAWSAGSFPVDEQFF	TGTGCCTGGAGTGCCGGCTCTTTCCCCGTGGATGAGCAGTTCTTC
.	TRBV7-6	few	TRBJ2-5	CASSPGQIEETQYF	TGTGCCAGCAGCCCTGGACAGATTGAAGAGACCCAGTACTTC
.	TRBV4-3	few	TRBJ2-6	CASSQDPQGSSGANVLTF	TGCGCCAGCAGCCAAGATCCACAGGGATCCTCTGGGGCCAACGTCCTGACTTTC
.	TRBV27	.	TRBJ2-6	CASSGVGAQGANVLTF	TGTGCCAGCAGTGGAGTTGGGGCTCAAGGGGCCAACGTCCTGACTTTC
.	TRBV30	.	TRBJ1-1	CAATTAMNTEAFF	TGTGCCGCCACGACGGCGATGAACACTGAAGCTTTCTTT
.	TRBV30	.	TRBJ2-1	CAWNLGTGDNEQFF	TGTGCCTGGAACCTTGGGACTGGGGACAATGAGCAGTTCTTC
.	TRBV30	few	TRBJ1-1	CAWGDPSNTEAFF	TGTGCCTGGGGGGACCCCTCGAACACTGAAGCTTTCTTT
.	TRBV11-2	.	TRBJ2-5	CASSLTDAPRETQYF	TGTGCCAGCAGCTTAACGGACGCACCTAGAGAGACCCAGTACTTC
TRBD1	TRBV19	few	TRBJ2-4	CAAGQGNIQYF	TGTGCCGCGGGACAGGGAAACATTCAGTACTTC
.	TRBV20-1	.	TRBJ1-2	CSAADYSRTF	TGCAGTGCCGCTGACTACTCTCGCACCTTC
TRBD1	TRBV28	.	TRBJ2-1	CASSNLEGQGPNNEQFF	TGTGCCAGCAGCAACCTTGAGGGACAGGGGCCGAACAATGAGCAGTTCTTC
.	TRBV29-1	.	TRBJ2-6	CSVEENSFPSGANVLTF	TGCAGCGTTGAAGAAAACAGCTTCCCATCTGGGGCCAACGTCCTGACTTTC
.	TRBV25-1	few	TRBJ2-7	CASSVGVTYEQYF	TGTGCCAGCAGTGTAGGAGTTACCTACGAGCAGTACTTC
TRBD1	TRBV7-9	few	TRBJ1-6	CASSQGQGAEYNSPLHF	TGTGCCAGCAGTCAAGGACAGGGGGCGGAATATAATTCACCCCTCCACTTT
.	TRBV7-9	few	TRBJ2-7	CASSPGTEQYF	TGTGCCAGCAGCCCCGGGACCGAGCAGTACTTC
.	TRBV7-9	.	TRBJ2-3	CASSSTEGTDTQYF	TGTGCCAGCAGCTCCACGGAGGGCACAGATACGCAGTATTTT
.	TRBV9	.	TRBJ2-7	CASSGSDYEQYF	TGTGCCAGCAGTGGATCGGACTACGAGCAGTACTTC
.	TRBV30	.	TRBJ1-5	CAYGRGNQPQHF	TGTGCCTACGGGAGGGGCAATCAGCCCCAGCATTTT
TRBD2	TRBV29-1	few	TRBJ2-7	CSVAWASGSYEQYF	TGCAGCGTTGCTTGGGCTAGCGGGTCCTACGAGCAGTACTTC
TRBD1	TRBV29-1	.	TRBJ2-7	CSVEGTGHSYEQYF	TGCAGCGTTGAGGGGACAGGGCATAGTTACGAGCAGTACTTC